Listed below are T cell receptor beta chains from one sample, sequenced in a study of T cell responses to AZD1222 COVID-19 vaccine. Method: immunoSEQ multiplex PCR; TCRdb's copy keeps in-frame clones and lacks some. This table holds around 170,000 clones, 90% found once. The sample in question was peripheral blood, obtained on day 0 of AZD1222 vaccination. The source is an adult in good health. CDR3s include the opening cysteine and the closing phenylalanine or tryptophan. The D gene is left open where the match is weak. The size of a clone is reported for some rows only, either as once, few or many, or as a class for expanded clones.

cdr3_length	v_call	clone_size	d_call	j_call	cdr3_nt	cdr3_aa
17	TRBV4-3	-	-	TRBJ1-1	TGCGCCAGCAGCCAAGATTCACAGGTAGGAAGAGACACTGAAGCTTTCTTT	CASSQDSQVGRDTEAFF
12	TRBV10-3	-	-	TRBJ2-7	TGTGCCATCAGTGAGGGGGACGGATCTGAGTACTTC	CAISEGDGSEYF
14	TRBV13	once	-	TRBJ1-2	TGTGCCAGCAGCTTAGGCCCCGCCGATGATAGCTACACCTTC	CASSLGPADDSYTF
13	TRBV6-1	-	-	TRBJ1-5	TGTGCCAGCAGTGAAGTGGAAAGGCAGCCCCAGCATTTT	CASSEVERQPQHF
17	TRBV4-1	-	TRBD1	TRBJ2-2	TGCGCCAGCAGCCAAGATCTTCCGGGACAGGTAACCGGGGAGCTGTTTTTT	CASSQDLPGQVTGELFF
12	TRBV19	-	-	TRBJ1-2	TGTGCCAGTAGTGCGGACAGCTATGGCTACACCTTC	CASSADSYGYTF
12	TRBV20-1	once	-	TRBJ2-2	TGCAGTGCTAGTACAGGGTCCGGGGAGCTGTTTTTT	CSASTGSGELFF
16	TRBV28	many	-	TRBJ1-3	TGTGCCAGCAGTTTTATTTTGGAGGGTTACGGAAACACCATATATTTT	CASSFILEGYGNTIYF
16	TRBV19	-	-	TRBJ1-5	TGTGCCAGTAGTATCTTGTGGACGTCGGAAAGTCAGCCCCAGCATTTT	CASSILWTSESQPQHF
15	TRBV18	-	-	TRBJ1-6	TGTGCCAGCTCACCGATTATGGGAATGAAATCACCCCTCCACTTT	CASSPIMGMKSPLHF
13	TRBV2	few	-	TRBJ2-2	TGTGCCAGCCTATCGCTCGGGACCGGGGAGCTGTTTTTT	CASLSLGTGELFF
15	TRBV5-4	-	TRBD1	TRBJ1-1	TGTGCCAGCAGCTTGCGACAGGGAAGGGATCAGGAAGCTTTCTTT	CASSLRQGRDQEAFF
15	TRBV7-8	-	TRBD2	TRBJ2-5	TGTGCCAGCAGCCCCAGGGAGGGGCGTCAAGAGACCCAGTACTTC	CASSPREGRQETQYF